This TCR beta chain was obtained from a study of blood T cell repertoires in COVID-19. Overall study: PBMCs, B-cell-depleted T cells, or T cells provided the cDNA or gDNA that made up the material.

Profiling relied on immunoSEQ multiplex PCR, and the TCRdb table lists in-frame clones only, not all of them. The sample lists about 160,000 clones; approximately 90% were seen once. Germline loops: CDR1 MDHEN, CDR2 SYDVKM. The CDR3 length is 14 residues. V lost 6 bases and J lost 4; bases outside the gene matches: 8. This clonotype originated in a man aged 30 to 39 with COVID-19, enrolled during active disease. This rearrangement joins TRBV28 to TRBJ2-7, with TRBD1 identical over 8 bases. The sequenced sample consisted of peripheral blood. CDR3 sequence: CASRRQGPIYEQYF. As DNA, the CDR3 is TGTGCCAGCAGGAGACAGGGGCCGATTTACGAGCAGTACTTC.